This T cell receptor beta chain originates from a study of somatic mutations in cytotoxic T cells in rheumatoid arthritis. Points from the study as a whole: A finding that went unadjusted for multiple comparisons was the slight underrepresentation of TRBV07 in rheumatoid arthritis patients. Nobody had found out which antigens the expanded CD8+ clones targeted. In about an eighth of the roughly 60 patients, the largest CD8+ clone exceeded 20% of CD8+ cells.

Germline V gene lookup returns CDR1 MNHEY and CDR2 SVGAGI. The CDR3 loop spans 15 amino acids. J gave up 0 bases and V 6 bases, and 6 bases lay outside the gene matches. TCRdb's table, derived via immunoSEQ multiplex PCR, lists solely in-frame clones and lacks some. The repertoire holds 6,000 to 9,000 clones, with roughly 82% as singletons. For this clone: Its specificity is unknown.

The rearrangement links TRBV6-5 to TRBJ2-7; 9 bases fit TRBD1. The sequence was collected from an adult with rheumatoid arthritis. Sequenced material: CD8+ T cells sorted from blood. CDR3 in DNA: TGTGCCAGCAGGGATACAGGGGGCTACTCCTACGAGCAGTACTTC. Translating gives CASRDTGGYSYEQYF.